Below are 20 T cell receptor beta chains sequenced from a single sample in a study of blood T cell repertoires in COVID-19. The method was immunoSEQ multiplex PCR; TCRdb's version includes in-frame clones alone and lacks a portion of them. The sample lists over 200,000 clones, 88% occurring once. Sequencing input: peripheral blood. The origin of the receptors is a woman in her twenties or thirties with acute or convalescent COVID-19.

This rearrangement joins TRBV18 to TRBJ2-1, with no clear D. CDR1 KGHSH and CDR2 LQKENI come from the germline V gene. The CDR3 loop spans 13 amino acids. V lost 3 bases to trimming and J lost 14 bases, with 17 bases between them. Here the CDR3 reads CASSPRSLELEFF. CDR3 coding DNA: TGTGCCAGCTCACCCCGGAGCCTGGAGTTGGAGTTCTTC.

This rearrangement joins TRBV7-8 to TRBJ2-7; TRBD2 aligns across 12 bases. Germline V CDR1 and CDR2: SGHVS, FQNEAQ. The V and J ends lost 2 bases and 6 bases, in that order; junction bases with no gene match: 2. The length of the CDR3 is 14 residues. CDR3 nucleotide sequence: TGTGCCAGCAGCTTAACGACTAGCGGGGGCGAGCAGTACTTC. It is translated as CASSLTTSGGEQYF.

Remarks on this clone: This sample includes further DNA sequences coding for the same CDR3. The chain joins TRBV27 to TRBJ2-5; TRBD1 aligns across 12 bases. The CDR3 totals 15 residues. The germline V gene encodes CDR1 MNHEY and CDR2 SMNVEV (reference sequence). Trimming cost V 5 bases and J 4 bases; bases outside gene matches: 5. CDR3 bases: TGTGCCAGCAGTCACCGGGACAGGGGGCGAGAGACCCAGTACTTC. This sequence encodes CASSHRDRGRETQYF.

In this sample, this clone turned up once. CDR3 in DNA: TGTGCCAGCAGCTTAGGTCTAGCGGGAGTCAGTGAGCAGTTCTTC. Translating it yields CASSLGLAGVSEQFF. The rearrangement links TRBV7-2 to TRBJ2-1, with 10 bases matching TRBD2. Germline V CDR1 and CDR2: SGHTA, FQGNSA. CDR3 length: 15 residues. J lost 9 bases, V lost 1 base, and 6 bases had no gene match.

CDR3 sequence reads: CAWSVLSGYGYTF. DNA for the CDR3: TGTGCCTGGAGTGTACTTTCAGGGTACGGCTACACCTTC. The V gene is TRBV30, the J gene TRBJ1-2, with D possibly matching TRBD1 (5 bases). The V gene's germline CDR1 is GTSNPN and CDR2 SVGIG (reference sequence). This CDR3 has 13 residues. Trimming shortened V by 0 bases and J by 8 bases, and 13 bases separated the two germline ends.

Only one count was recorded for this clone. The V call is TRBV27, the J call TRBJ1-5; 9 nucleotides match TRBD1. Germline CDR1 is MNHEY and CDR2 is SMNVEV (reference sequence). The CDR3 spans 14 residues. J lost 7 bases, V lost 5 bases, and 6 bases had no gene match. CDR3 region: CASSRGQGEQPQHF. CDR3 coding DNA: TGTGCCAGCAGTCGGGGACAGGGCGAGCAGCCCCAGCATTTT.

The chain couples TRBV9 to TRBJ2-1; D not certain. Germline lookup yields CDR1 SGDLS and CDR2 YYNGEE. CDR3 length equals 15 residues. The germline V and J ends were trimmed by 0 bases and 5 bases, with 12 bases remaining between them. The CDR3 spells CASSVALRLNNEQFF. CDR3 nucleotides: TGTGCCAGCAGCGTAGCACTGCGTTTGAACAATGAGCAGTTCTTC. Drawing the rest from reference TRBV9 and TRBJ2-1, the complete variable domain is DSGVTQTPKHLITATGQRVTLRCSPRSGDLSVYWYQQSLDQGLQFLIQYYNGEERAKGNILERFSAQQFPDLHSELNLSSLELGDSALYFCASSVALRLNNEQFFGPGTRLTVL.

V is TRBV15 and J is TRBJ2-3, with TRBD2 matching 9 bases. The germline V gene encodes CDR1 LNHNV and CDR2 YYDKDF (reference sequence). The CDR3 has 16 residues. Trimming removed 8 bases from V and 2 bases from J; junction bases left unmatched: 11. In DNA, the CDR3 is TGTGCCACCCAACAATTAGCGGGAGTATTCACAGATACGCAGTATTTT. Translating gives CATQQLAGVFTDTQYF.

The chain combines TRBV7-9 with TRBJ2-1; D unclear. Between the trimmed V and J ends, which lost 4 bases and 10 bases, there was a span of 5 bases. The CDR3 totals 10 residues. CDR1 and CDR2 (germline): SEHNR, FQNEAQ (reference sequence). CDR3 loop: CASSSREQFF. The CDR3, as DNA: TGTGCCAGCAGCTCCCGGGAGCAGTTCTTC.

The chain employs TRBV6-5 and TRBJ2-3; 10 positions agree with TRBD2. Losses at the gene ends were 7 bases for V and 0 bases for J; bases not matched to a gene: 4. The length of the CDR3 is 15 residues. CDR1 and CDR2 from the germline V gene are MNHEY and SVGAGI. CDR3 nucleotide sequence: TGTGCCAGCAACCCGACTAGCGGGAGCACAGATACGCAGTATTTT. It is translated as CASNPTSGSTDTQYF.

The V call is TRBV5-1, the J call TRBJ2-5; a possible D gene is TRBD2 (6 bases). Germline CDR1 reads SGHRS; CDR2 reads YFSETQ. V lost 0 bases, J lost 2 bases, and 11 bases lay in between. The CDR3 contains 15 residues. DNA of the CDR3: TGCGCCAGCAGCTTGGCCAGCGGGCCTCAAGAGACCCAGTACTTC. Translating it yields CASSLASGPQETQYF.

The V gene is TRBV4-1, the J gene TRBJ2-2; TRBD2 is a possible D gene (7 bases). V dropped 4 bases and J dropped 5 bases, with 17 bases sitting between them. This CDR3 contains 16 residues. Germline V lookup: CDR1 MGHRA, CDR2 YSYEKL. In DNA, the CDR3 is TGCGCCAGCAGCCCGGACGGGGGGCTGGGTACCGGGGAGCTGTTTTTT. Translating gives CASSPDGGLGTGELFF.

The chain employs TRBV27 and TRBJ2-1; no clear D gene. The CDR3 totals 13 residues. CDR1 MNHEY and CDR2 SMNVEV come from the germline V gene (reference sequence). Trimming took 3 bases from V and 4 from J, leaving 7 bases between them. CDR3 region: CASSFRYYNEQFF. In nucleotides, the CDR3 is TGTGCCAGCAGTTTCAGGTATTACAATGAGCAGTTCTTC.

CDR3: CASSLQVSANEKLFF. For the CDR3, the DNA is TGTGCCAGCAGCTTACAGGTTTCGGCTAATGAAAAACTGTTTTTT. This chain links TRBV7-2 with TRBJ1-4, with unresolved D. Germline CDR1 SGHTA, CDR2 FQGNSA. The CDR3 sequence is 15 residues long. V lost 2 bases and J lost 3, with 10 bases in between.

The chain has TRBV30 and TRBJ1-5; perhaps TRBD1 as D (5 bases). Germline V gene lookup returns CDR1 GTSNPN and CDR2 SVGIG (reference sequence). Deletions cut 1 base from V and 0 bases from J, with 19 bases between. The CDR3 spans 18 residues. In DNA, the CDR3 is TGTGCCTGGAGTGAGGTGGACACCCTTACTTATAGCAATCAGCCCCAGCATTTT. It specifies CAWSEVDTLTYSNQPQHF.

The rearrangement uses TRBV11-3 and TRBJ2-5; maybe TRBD1 (6 bases). The CDR3 totals 15 residues. Germline V gives CDR1 SGHNT, CDR2 YENEEA. V was clipped by 2 bases and J by 1 base, with 11 bases between them. The CDR3 region has the DNA TGTGCCAGCAGCTTACTCAGGGGACCCCAAGAGACCCAGTACTTC. This sequence encodes CASSLLRGPQETQYF.

This chain links TRBV12-3 or TRBV12-4 with TRBJ2-5; 8 bases agree with TRBD1. Trimming removed 0 bases from V and 13 bases from J; junction bases left unmatched: 1. The CDR3 length is 11 residues. The CDR3 sequence is CASSLAGQAYF. Written as DNA, the CDR3 is TGTGCCAGCAGTTTAGCGGGACAGGCGTACTTC.

This chain joins TRBV7-2 and TRBJ1-5; 8 bases are shared with TRBD1. Germline V CDR1 and CDR2: SGHTA, FQGNSA. The trim removed 4 bases at V and 2 bases at J, leaving 1 base unmatched. The CDR3 covers 14 residues. CDR3 sequence: CASSSGGRNQPQHF. DNA of the CDR3: TGTGCCAGCAGCTCAGGGGGCCGCAATCAGCCCCAGCATTTT.

This clone appeared many times. This sequence joins TRBV11-3 and TRBJ2-3; D not resolved. From germline, CDR1 is SGHNT and CDR2 YENEEA. This CDR3 contains 15 residues. Trimming pared 4 bases from V and 3 bases from J, leaving 14 bases between. The CDR3: CASSSPSRQTDTQYF. The CDR3 nucleotides are TGTGCCAGCAGCTCCCCCTCGAGGCAGACAGATACGCAGTATTTT.

A note on this clone: The junction and the germline gene differ at one end; a read error may be behind it. The rearrangement uses TRBV2 and TRBJ1-4, with D uncertain. The CDR3 consists of 14 residues. From germline, CDR1 is SNHLY and CDR2 FYNNEI. The CDR3 DNA sequence: TGTGCCAACAGTGTAAGGACGGGAGTGGGCAAACTGTTTTTT. Encoded protein: CANSVRTGVGKLFF. The complete variable domain, with remaining parts taken from reference TRBV2 and TRBJ1-4, reads EPEVTQTPSHQVTQMGQEVILRCVPISNHLYFYWYRQILGQKVEFLVSFYNNEISEKSEIFDDQFSVERPDGSNFTLKIRSTKLEDSAMYFCANSVRTGVGKLFFGSGTQLSVL.